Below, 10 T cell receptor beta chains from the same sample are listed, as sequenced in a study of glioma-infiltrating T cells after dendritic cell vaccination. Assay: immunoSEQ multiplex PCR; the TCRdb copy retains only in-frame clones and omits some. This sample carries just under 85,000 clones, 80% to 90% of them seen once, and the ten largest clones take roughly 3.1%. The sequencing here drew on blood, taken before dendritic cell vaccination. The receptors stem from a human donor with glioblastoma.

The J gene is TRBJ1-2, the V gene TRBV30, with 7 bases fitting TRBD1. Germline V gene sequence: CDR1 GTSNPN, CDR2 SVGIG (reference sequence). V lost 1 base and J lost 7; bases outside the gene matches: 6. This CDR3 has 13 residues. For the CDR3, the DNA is TGTGCCTGGAGTGCGGGGCCAGGGGGTGGCTACACCTTC. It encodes CAWSAGPGGGYTF.

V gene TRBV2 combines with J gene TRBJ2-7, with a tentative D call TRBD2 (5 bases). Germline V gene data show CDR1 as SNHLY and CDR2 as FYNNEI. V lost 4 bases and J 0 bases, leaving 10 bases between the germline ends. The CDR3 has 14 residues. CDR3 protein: CASSASGGSYEQYF. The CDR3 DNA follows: TGTGCCAGCAGTGCGAGTGGAGGCTCCTACGAGCAGTACTTC.

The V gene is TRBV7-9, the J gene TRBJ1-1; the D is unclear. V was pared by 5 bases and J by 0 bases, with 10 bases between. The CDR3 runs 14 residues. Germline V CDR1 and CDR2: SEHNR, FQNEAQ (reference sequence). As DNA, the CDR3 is TGTGCCAGCAGCCAGCGCAGTTTGAACACTGAAGCTTTCTTT. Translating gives CASSQRSLNTEAFF.

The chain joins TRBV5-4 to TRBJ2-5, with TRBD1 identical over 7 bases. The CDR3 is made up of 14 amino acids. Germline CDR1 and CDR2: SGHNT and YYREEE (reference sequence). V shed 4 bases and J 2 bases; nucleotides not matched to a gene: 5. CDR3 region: CASSAETGQETQYF. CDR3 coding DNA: TGTGCCAGCAGCGCAGAGACAGGGCAAGAGACCCAGTACTTC. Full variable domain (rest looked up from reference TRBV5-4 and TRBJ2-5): ETGVTQSPTHLIKTRGQQVTLRCSSQSGHNTVSWYQQALGQGPQFIFQYYREEENGRGNFPPRFSGLQFPNYSSELNVNALELDDSALYLCASSAETGQETQYFGPGTRLLVL.

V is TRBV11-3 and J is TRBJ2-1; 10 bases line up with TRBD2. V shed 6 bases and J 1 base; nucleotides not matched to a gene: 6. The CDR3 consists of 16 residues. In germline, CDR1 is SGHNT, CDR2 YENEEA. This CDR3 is CASRTLAGDSYNEQFF. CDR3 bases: TGTGCCAGCAGAACTCTAGCGGGAGATTCCTACAATGAGCAGTTCTTC.

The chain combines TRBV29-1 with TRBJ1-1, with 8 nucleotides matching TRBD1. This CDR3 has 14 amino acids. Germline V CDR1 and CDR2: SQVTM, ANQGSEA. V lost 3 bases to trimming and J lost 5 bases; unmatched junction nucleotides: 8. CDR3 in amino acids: CSVDSRGLKTEAFF. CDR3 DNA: TGCAGCGTTGACTCCAGGGGGCTTAAGACTGAAGCTTTCTTT.

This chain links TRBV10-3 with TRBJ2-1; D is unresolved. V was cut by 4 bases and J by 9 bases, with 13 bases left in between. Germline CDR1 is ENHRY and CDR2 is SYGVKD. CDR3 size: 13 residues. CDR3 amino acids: CAISGQTFGEQFF. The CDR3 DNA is TGTGCCATCAGTGGGCAGACTTTTGGTGAGCAGTTCTTC.

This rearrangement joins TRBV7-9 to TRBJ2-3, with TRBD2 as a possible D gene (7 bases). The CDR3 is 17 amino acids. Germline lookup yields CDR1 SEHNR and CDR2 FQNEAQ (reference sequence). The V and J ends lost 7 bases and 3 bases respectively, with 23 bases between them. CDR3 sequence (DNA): TGTGCCAGCACCCCGGGCTCCGGGCGGGGGCGTACAGATACGCAGTATTTT. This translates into CASTPGSGRGRTDTQYF.

The CDR3 nucleotides read TGTGCCAGCAGCACGTCAACGGGCGACAGCTATGGCTACACCTTC. Amino acids: CASSTSTGDSYGYTF. V is TRBV5-4 and J is TRBJ1-2, with D perhaps matching TRBD1 (5 bases). V lost 4 bases to trimming and J lost 4 bases, with 17 bases between them. Germline-derived CDR1 and CDR2 are SGHNT and YYREEE (reference sequence). The CDR3 consists of 15 residues.

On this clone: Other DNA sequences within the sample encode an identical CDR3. CDR3 amino acids: CASSPGTGRTEAFF. CDR3 in DNA: TGTGCCAGCTCACCAGGGACAGGGCGGACTGAAGCTTTCTTT. This chain connects TRBV18 to TRBJ1-1; 9 positions match TRBD1. The CDR3 contains 14 residues. Germline V CDR1 and CDR2: KGHSH, LQKENI. The V and J ends lost 2 bases and 5 bases, in that order; junction bases with no gene match: 3. The entire variable domain, with the rest obtained from reference TRBV18 and TRBJ1-1, is as follows: NAGVMQNPRHLVRRRGQEARLRCSPMKGHSHVYWYRQLPEEGLKFMVYLQKENIIDESGMPKERFSAEFPKEGPSILRIQQVVRGDSAAYFCASSPGTGRTEAFFGQGTRLTVV.